Listed here is a single T cell receptor beta chain. Its specificity is unknown. The CDR3 contains 15 residues. Trimming left V 7 bases short and J 2 bases short, with 17 bases between. The data are from a study of CD4 T cells in relation to SARS-CoV-2 and coronaviruses. Study findings and constraints: Pre-pandemic and post-infection samples never came from the same donor.

CD4+ T cells from unexposed donors were obtained before the COVID-19 pandemic (2011-2018). The assay was immunoSEQ multiplex PCR, and TCRdb's table has in-frame clones only and misses some. The sample has 55,000 to 70,000 clones; 93% are singletons. The chain is built from TRBV23-1 and TRBJ2-5; D possibly corresponds to TRBD1 (7 bases). TRBV23-1 is annotated as an ORF whose role is uncertain. Sequencing input: naive CD4+ T cells from PBMCs. Subset described: naive CD4+ T cells isolated by negative enrichment. This receptor was obtained from a human donor in good health. The CDR3 DNA reads as TGCGCCAGCAACCCCCCCGGGGGACAGCAAGAGACCCAGTACTTC. Its translation is CASNPPGGQQETQYF.